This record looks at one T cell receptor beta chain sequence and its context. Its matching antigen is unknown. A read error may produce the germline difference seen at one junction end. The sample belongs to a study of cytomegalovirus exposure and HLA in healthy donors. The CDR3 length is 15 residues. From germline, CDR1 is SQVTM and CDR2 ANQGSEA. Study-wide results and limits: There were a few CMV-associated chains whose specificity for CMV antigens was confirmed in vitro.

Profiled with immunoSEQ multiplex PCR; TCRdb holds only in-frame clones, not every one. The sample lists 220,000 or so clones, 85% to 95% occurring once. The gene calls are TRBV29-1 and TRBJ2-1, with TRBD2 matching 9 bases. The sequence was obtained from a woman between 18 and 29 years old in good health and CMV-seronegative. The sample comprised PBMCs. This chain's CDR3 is CSFEPSGTAGNEQFF. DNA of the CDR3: TGCAGCTTTGAACCTAGCGGGACTGCTGGGAATGAGCAGTTCTTC.